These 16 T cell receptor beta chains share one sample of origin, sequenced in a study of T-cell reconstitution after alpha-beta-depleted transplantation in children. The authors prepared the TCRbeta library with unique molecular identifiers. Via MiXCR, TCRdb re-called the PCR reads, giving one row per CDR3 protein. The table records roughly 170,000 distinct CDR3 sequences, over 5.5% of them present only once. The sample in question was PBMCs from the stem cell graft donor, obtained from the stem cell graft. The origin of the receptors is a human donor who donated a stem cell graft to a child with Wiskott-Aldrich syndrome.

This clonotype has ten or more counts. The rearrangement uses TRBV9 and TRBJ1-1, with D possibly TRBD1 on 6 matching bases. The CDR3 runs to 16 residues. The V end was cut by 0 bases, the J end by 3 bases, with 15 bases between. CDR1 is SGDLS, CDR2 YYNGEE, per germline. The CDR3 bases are TGTGCCAGCAGCGTAGGGTCGGCAGGGGCGGACACTGAAGCTTTCTTT. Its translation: CASSVGSAGADTEAFF.

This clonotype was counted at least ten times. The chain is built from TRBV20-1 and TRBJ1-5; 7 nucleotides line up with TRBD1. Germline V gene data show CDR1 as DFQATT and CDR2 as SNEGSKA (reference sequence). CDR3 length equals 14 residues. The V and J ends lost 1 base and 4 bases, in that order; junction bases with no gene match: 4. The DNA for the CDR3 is TGCAGTGCTAGAGTTGGGACAGCTAATCAGCCCCAGCATTTT. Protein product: CSARVGTANQPQHF.

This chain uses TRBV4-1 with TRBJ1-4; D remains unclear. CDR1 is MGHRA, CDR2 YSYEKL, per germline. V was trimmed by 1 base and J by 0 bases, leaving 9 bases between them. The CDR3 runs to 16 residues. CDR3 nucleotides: TGCGCCAGCAGCCAAGTCCCCGGTGCAACTAATGAAAAACTGTTTTTT. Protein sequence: CASSQVPGATNEKLFF.

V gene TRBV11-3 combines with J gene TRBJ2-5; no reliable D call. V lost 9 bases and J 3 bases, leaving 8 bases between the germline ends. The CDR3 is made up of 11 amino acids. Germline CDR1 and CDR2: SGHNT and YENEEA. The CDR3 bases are TGTGCCAGTGTGGTAGAAGAGACCCAGTACTTC. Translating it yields CASVVEETQYF.

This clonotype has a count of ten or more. CDR3 sequence reads: CASRDRATITTEAFF. Here the CDR3 DNA reads TGCGCCAGCAGGGACCGAGCCACCATCACCACTGAAGCTTTCTTT. The V and J genes are TRBV10-2 and TRBJ1-1; D gene ambiguous. V lost 6 bases, J lost 4 bases, and 18 bases lay in between. The CDR3 totals 15 residues. Germline assignment: CDR1 WSHSY and CDR2 SAAADI.

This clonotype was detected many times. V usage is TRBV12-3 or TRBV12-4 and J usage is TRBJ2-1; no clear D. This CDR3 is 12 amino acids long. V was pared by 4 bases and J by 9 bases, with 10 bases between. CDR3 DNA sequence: TGTGCCAGCAGTTCGACACCAACTGAGCAGTTCTTC. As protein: CASSSTPTEQFF.

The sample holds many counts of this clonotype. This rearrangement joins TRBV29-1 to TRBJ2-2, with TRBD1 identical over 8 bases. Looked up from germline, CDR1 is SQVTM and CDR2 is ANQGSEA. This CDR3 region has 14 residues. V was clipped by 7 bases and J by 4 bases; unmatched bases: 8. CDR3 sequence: CSASRTGSTGELFF. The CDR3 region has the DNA TGCAGCGCTTCACGGACAGGGTCCACCGGGGAGCTGTTTTTT.

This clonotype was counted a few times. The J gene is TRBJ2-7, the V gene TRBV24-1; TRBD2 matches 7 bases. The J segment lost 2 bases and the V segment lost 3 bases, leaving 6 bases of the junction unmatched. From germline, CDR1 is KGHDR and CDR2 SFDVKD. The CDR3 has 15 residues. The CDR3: CATSDPASGTYEQYF. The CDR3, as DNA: TGTGCCACCAGTGATCCGGCTAGCGGAACCTACGAGCAGTACTTC.

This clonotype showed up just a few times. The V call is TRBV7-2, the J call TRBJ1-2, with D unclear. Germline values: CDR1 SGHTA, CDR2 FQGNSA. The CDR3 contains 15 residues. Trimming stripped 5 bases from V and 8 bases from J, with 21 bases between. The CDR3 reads CASSPRVLVQRGYTF. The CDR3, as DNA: TGTGCCAGCAGCCCTCGTGTCCTGGTCCAGAGGGGCTACACCTTC.

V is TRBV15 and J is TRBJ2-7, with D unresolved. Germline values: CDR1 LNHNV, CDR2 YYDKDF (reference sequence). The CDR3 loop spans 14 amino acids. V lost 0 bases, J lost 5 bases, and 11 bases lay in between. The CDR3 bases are TGTGCCACCAGCAGAGATCGGGCTCATCACGAGCAGTACTTC. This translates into CATSRDRAHHEQYF.

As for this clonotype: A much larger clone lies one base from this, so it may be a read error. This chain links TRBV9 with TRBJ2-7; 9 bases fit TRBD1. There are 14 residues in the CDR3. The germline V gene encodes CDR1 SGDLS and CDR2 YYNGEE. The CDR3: CASSGRDRAYEPYF. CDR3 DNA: TGTGCCAGCAGCGGCCGGGACAGGGCGTACGAGCCGTACTTC.

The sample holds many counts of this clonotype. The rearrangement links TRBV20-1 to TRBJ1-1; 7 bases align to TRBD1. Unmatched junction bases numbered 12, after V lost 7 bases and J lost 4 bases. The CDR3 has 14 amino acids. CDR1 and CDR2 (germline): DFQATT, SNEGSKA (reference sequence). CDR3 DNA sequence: TGCAGTGTTAGCGGCGGACAGGTAGGCACTGAAGCTTTCTTT. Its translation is CSVSGGQVGTEAFF.

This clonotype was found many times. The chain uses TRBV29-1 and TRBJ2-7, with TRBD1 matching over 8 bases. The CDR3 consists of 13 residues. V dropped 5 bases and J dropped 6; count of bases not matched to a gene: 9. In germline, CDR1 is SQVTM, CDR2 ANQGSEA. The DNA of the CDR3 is TGCAGCGTTCGTCCAGGGGGCTTTTCCGAGCAGTACTTC. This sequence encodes CSVRPGGFSEQYF.

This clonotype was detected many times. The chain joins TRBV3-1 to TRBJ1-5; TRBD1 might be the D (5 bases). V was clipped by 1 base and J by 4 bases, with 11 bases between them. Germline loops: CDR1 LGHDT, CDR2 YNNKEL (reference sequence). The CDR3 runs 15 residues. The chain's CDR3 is CASSQGGTVNQPQHF. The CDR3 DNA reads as TGTGCCAGCAGCCAAGGTGGGACGGTTAATCAGCCCCAGCATTTT.

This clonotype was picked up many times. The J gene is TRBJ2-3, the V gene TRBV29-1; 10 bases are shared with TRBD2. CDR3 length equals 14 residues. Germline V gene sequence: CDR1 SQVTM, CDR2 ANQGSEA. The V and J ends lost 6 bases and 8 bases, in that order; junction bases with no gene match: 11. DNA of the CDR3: TGCAGCGTGGAGAGCGGGGGGGCGTCCTCTACGCAGTATTTT. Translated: CSVESGGASSTQYF.

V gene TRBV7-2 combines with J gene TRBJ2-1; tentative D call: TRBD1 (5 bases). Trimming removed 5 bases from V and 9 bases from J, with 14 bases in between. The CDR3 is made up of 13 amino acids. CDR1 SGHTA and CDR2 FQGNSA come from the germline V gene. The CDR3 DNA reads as TGTGCCAGCAGCGAACAGGCTATTGGTGAGCAGTTCTTC. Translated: CASSEQAIGEQFF.